This T cell receptor (beta chain) is drawn from a study of Tregs in tolerant kidney transplant recipients. Overall study findings and caveats: Few patients were studied, so findings need validation in larger groups. This study did not directly address biological reproducibility.

A word on this clone: Its specificity is not known.

The CDR3 contains 14 residues. V dropped 6 bases and J dropped 1 base, with 11 bases sitting between them. Per germline, CDR1 SNHLY and CDR2 FYNNEI. Repertoires were generated with immunoSEQ multiplex PCR, while TCRdb's copy carries only in-frame clones and drops some. The top ten clones hold less than 0.75% of a sample with about 240,000 clones, approximately 84% of them seen once. Sequenced sample: CD4+ T cells from blood. The V call is TRBV2, the J call TRBJ2-3; D is uncertain. The clonotype originates from a human donor in good health. For the CDR3, the DNA is TGTGCCAGCAGAGTATCAGGCCGCACAGATACGCAGTATTTT. As protein: CASRVSGRTDTQYF.